What follows describes a single T cell receptor (beta chain). Its antigen is unknown. The sample originates from a study of T cell responses to AZD1222 COVID-19 vaccine. Background on the study: Pooled samples include second doses given at about 4 or 12 weeks. Study-level points and caveats: Breadth and depth of Spike-specific TCRs rose after two AZD1222 doses. Baseline antibody screening turned up just six seropositive AZD1222 recipients.

Measured with immunoSEQ multiplex PCR; TCRdb has only the in-frame clones, and not every one. The sample comprises 150,000 to 200,000 clones, just over 90% of which are singletons, and around 3% rests with the top ten. Germline lookup yields CDR1 GTSNPN and CDR2 SVGIG (reference sequence). V lost 7 bases to trimming and J lost 6 bases; unmatched junction nucleotides: 11. CDR3 length: 13 residues. This chain uses TRBV30 with TRBJ2-7, with TRBD1 matching over 8 bases. This receptor was taken from an adult in good health. The sample consisted of peripheral blood, taken on day 0 of AZD1222 vaccination. The CDR3 reads CAYIAATGVEQYF. The CDR3 DNA is TGTGCCTACATTGCCGCGACAGGGGTCGAGCAGTACTTC.